The entry below describes one T cell receptor (beta chain). Its target antigen remains unknown. No base-level quality is on record; no much larger clone is a single base apart. This sample is part of a study of blood T cell repertoires in COVID-19 (dated by TCRdb to 2019 to 2021). Looking at the study overall: The collaborator samples originated in the United States, Italy and Spain and spanned the acute and convalescent phases of COVID-19. The prospective study material was composed of cDNA or gDNA derived from T cells, B-cell-depleted T cells, or PBMCs. The dataset comprised deeply sampled blood TCRbeta repertoires from subjects exposed to, actively infected with, or recovered from COVID-19. The repertoires were released in a freely available public database meant as a resource for research on the immune response to SARS-CoV-2. The samples were drawn from two sources: the first 160 participants of the ongoing ImmuneRACE study, and 1,254 subjects contributed by 6 global collaborators. Nearly every sample came with metadata listing a de-identified subject ID, COVID-19 status, age in years and sex. Where HLA class I and class II types were available, the types were taken from metadata supplied by the sample provider, not from assay-based typing. What the research found in general, with its limitations: The amount of clinical and demographic metadata varied by source and participant and was provided uncurated.

The immunoSEQ Assay, a bias-controlled multiplex PCR, was used to amplify TCRbeta CDR3 regions from genomic DNA. Per the original workflow: The number of nucleated cells in each sample was estimated from the amplification of reference gene primers within the assay. To quantify the absolute abundance of each unique TCRbeta CDR3 rearrangement, sequence reads were collapsed and filtered. Productive Simpson clonality was computed per sample as the square root of Simpson's diversity index over productive rearrangements. In its TCRdb copy, this immuneACCESS table keeps in-frame sequences only and misses some clones. Where compared with another copy, unresolved V genes explain less than half of these, and the others have no known cause. That table supplies the V and J calls and clone size; D and trimming were determined from the DNA. The sample data list just over 150,000 clones, and roughly 93% of these were observed just once. Of the sample, roughly 4.5% is held by the ten largest clones.

After removal of 6 bases from V and 1 base from J, the junction retains 5 bases not matched to a gene. Spanning cysteine to phenylalanine, the CDR3 consists of 14 amino acids. Solely the CDR3 DNA is kept, with 42 bases framed from the first base. For CDR1 and CDR2, the germline V gene (reference sequence) lists LNHNV and YYDKDF. Each collaborating institution followed its own protocols to collect whole blood in K2EDTA tubes. For TCRbeta analysis, collaborator samples were shipped as frozen whole blood, as isolated PBMCs, or as DNA extracted from either sample type. The chain is made from TRBV15 and TRBJ1-1, with 7 bases matching TRBD1. The sequence was obtained from a woman aged 45-60 years with acute or convalescent COVID-19. Sequenced input: peripheral blood. This receptor carries the CDR3 CATRETGTNTEAFF. At the DNA level, the sequence is TGTGCCACCAGGGAGACAGGGACGAACACTGAAGCTTTCTTT. With all but the CDR3 taken from the reference TRBV15 and TRBJ1-1 genes, the full variable domain is: DAMVIQNPRYQVTQFGKPVTLSCSQTLNHNVMYWYQQKSSQAPKLLFHYYDKDFNNEADTPDNFQSRRPNTSFCFLDIRSPGLGDTAMYLCATRETGTNTEAFFGQGTRLTVV.